This T cell receptor beta chain is drawn from a study of cytomegalovirus exposure and HLA in healthy donors. Study-level findings and limits: The number of N-insertions in an Asian-associated ancestry cluster was reportedly below the roughly 670-donor mean in a later analysis.

About this clone itself: Its antigen is as yet unknown.

In the PCR, 60 Vbeta and 13 Jbeta primers were used. TCRdb's table, derived via immunoSEQ multiplex PCR, lists solely in-frame clones and lacks some. The sample consists of about 160,000 clones, around 77% of them appearing once. Nominally healthy donors were sampled, though unrecorded immune exposures were likely. From germline, CDR1 is MNHEY and CDR2 SMNVEV (reference sequence). V lost 5 bases, J lost 7 bases, and 5 bases stayed unmatched. This CDR3 is built from 14 residues. The chain employs TRBV27 and TRBJ1-5, with 10 bases that match TRBD1. The receptor was derived from a man aged 45-65 years in good health and CMV-seropositive. Sequences were obtained from PBMCs. This chain's CDR3 is CASSRGQGKQPQHF. CDR3 DNA sequence: TGTGCCAGCAGTCGGGGACAGGGGAAACAGCCCCAGCATTTT.